The present entry profiles one TCR beta chain with its context. Its antigen is undetermined. The data were obtained in a study of vaccination effects on CD4 cells after COVID-19. Across the whole study: After the second dose, samples were taken at median day 72.

Overall study findings and caveats: Vaccine- and infection-induced clones showed marked clonal contraction late following vaccination.

Clones were read by immunoSEQ multiplex PCR, and TCRdb kept only the in-frame ones, dropping some. The sample lists about 35,000 clones, 82% occurring once. Using viral peptide pools, the ViraFEST assay grew out antigen-specific CD4+ T cells prior to sequencing. Following an approximately 9-day culture, CD4+ T cells were purified. Vaccine administered to participants consisted of two doses of either BNT162b2 or mRNA-1273. They grew over 1.5 million PBMC in each well, adding 10 IU/ml IL-2 and approximately 10 ug/ml peptides. Germline V lookup: CDR1 MNHEY, CDR2 SVGAGI. Trimming removed 9 bases from V and 4 bases from J; junction bases left unmatched: 5. CDR3 length equals 14 residues.

This chain joins TRBV6-5 and TRBJ2-1, with TRBD2 matching 11 bases. The receptor comes from a human donor who received a COVID-19 vaccine. Some clones in this sample may be carry-over from other donors' samples. This specimen consisted of CD4+ T cells from PBMCs cultured with HCoV-NL63 spike peptides, obtained after COVID-19 vaccination. DNA for the CDR3: TGTGCCAGTCAACTAGCGGGGGTTTACAATGAGCAGTTCTTC. Its protein is CASQLAGVYNEQFF.